This T cell receptor beta chain was recorded in a study of cytomegalovirus exposure and HLA in healthy donors. The study, taken as a whole, reports: Some segments of the V type, notably TRBV6-2 and TRBV6-3, were excluded as indistinguishable. TCR beta sequences reportedly predicted the HLA-A and HLA-B alleles of most subjects accurately. In an earlier analysis, most TCR beta V segments were productive about 87% or about 30% of the time.

This CDR3 spans 13 amino acids. V dropped 3 bases and J dropped 8 bases, with 13 bases sitting between them. From germline, CDR1 is KGHSH and CDR2 LQKENI. 13 Jbeta primers and 60 Vbeta primers were used for the PCR. Generated by immunoSEQ multiplex PCR, the TCRdb table keeps only in-frame clones and is missing some. The data contain around 170,000 clones, about 80% of them seen just once; the ten biggest clones take up around 1.5%. This clone appeared a single time. Its cognate antigen is unknown. The chain is built from TRBV18 and TRBJ1-2, with no clear D. Material for sequencing was PBMCs. This receptor was identified in a man aged 35-49 years in good health and CMV-seronegative. CDR3 sequence reads: CASSPAHALGYTF. CDR3 coding DNA: TGTGCCAGCTCACCGGCCCATGCCCTCGGCTACACCTTC.